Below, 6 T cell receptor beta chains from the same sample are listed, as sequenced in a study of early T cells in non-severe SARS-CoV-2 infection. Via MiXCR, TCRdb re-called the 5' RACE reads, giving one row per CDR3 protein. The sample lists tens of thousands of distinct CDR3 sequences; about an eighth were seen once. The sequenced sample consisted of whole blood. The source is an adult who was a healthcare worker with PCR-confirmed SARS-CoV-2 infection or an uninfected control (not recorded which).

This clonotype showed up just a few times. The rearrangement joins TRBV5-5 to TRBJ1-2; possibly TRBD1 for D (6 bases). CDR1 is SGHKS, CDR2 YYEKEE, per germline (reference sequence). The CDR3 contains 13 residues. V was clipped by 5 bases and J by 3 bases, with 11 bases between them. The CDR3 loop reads CASSLGGDYGYTF. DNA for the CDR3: TGTGCCAGCAGTTTAGGGGGAGACTATGGCTACACCTTC.

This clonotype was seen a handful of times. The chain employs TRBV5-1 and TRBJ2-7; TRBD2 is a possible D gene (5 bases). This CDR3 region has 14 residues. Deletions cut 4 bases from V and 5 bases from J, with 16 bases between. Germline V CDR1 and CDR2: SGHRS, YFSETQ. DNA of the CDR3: TGCGCCAGCAGCCTGGGCGGGCCCCCCCACGAGCAGTACTTC. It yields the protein CASSLGGPPHEQYF.

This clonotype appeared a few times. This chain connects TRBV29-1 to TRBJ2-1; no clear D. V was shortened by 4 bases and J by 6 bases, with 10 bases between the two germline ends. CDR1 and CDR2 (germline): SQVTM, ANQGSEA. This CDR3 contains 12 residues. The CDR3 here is CSVGPSGNEQFF. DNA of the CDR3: TGCAGCGTTGGGCCGAGTGGCAATGAGCAGTTCTTC.

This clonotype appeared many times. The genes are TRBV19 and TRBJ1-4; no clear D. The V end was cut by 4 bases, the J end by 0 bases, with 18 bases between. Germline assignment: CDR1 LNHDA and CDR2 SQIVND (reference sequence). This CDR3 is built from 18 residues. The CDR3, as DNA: TGTGCCAGTAGTACCCCGGGAGGATGGCTCGCAACTAATGAAAAACTGTTTTTT. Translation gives CASSTPGGWLATNEKLFF. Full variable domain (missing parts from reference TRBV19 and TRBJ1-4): DGGITQSPKYLFRKEGQNVTLSCEQNLNHDAMYWYRQDPGQGLRLIYYSQIVNDFQKGDIAEGYSVSREKKESFPLTVTSAQKNPTAFYLCASSTPGGWLATNEKLFFGSGTQLSVL.

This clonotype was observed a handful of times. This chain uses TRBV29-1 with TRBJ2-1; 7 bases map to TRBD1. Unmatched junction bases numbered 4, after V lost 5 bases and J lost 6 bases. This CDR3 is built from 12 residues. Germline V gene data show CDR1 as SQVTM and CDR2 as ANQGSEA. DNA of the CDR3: TGCAGCGTTTTGGGACAGACCAATGAGCAGTTCTTC. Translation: CSVLGQTNEQFF.

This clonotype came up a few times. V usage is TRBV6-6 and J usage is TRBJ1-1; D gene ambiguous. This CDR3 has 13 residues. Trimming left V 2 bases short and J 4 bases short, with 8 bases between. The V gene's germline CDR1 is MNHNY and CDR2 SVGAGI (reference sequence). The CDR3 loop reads CASSYKGVTEAFF. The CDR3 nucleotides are TGTGCCAGCAGTTACAAGGGTGTCACTGAAGCTTTCTTT.